The next 20 T cell receptor beta chains were all read from a single sample in a study of T cell changes during pregnancy in multiple sclerosis. Profiling relied on immunoSEQ multiplex PCR, and the TCRdb table lists in-frame clones only, not all of them. There are some 60,000 clones in the sample; about 93% occur only once, and over 0.35% lies in the top ten. The sample was CD4+ T cells from peripheral blood mononuclear cells, taken before pregnancy. All receptors come from a female donor with multiple sclerosis, enrolled in a pregnancy study.

This chain connects TRBV27 to TRBJ2-1, with a tentative D call TRBD1 (5 bases). CDR3 length: 18 amino acids. V dropped 0 bases and J dropped 0 bases, with 15 bases sitting between them. Germline V lookup: CDR1 MNHEY, CDR2 SMNVEV (reference sequence). For the CDR3, the DNA is TGTGCCAGCAGTTTATCGAACAGGTTCTCGAGCTCCTACAATGAGCAGTTCTTC. This sequence encodes CASSLSNRFSSSYNEQFF.

The chain combines TRBV14 with TRBJ2-7, with TRBD2 matching over 11 bases. Germline CDR1 is SGHDN and CDR2 is FVKESK. CDR3 length equals 13 residues. V shed 4 bases, J shed 7 bases, and the junction held 3 bases outside the gene matches. The CDR3 nucleotides read TGTGCCAGCAGCCGGGGACTAGCGGTTGAGCAGTACTTC. Translating gives CASSRGLAVEQYF. The full variable domain, its missing parts supplied by reference TRBV14 and TRBJ2-7, is EAGVTQFPSHSVIEKGQTVTLRCDPISGHDNLYWYRRVMGKEIKFLLHFVKESKQDESGMPNNRFLAERTGGTYSTLKVQPAELEDSGVYFCASSRGLAVEQYFGPGTRLTVT.

The rearrangement links TRBV29-1 to TRBJ2-1; TRBD1 matches at 8 bases. This CDR3 is 16 amino acids long. Trimming at V came to 5 bases and at J to 0 bases, leaving 9 bases not matched to a gene. The germline gives CDR1 SQVTM, CDR2 ANQGSEA. The DNA of the CDR3 is TGCAGCGTTTTAACAGGGGGACAGAGCTCCTACAATGAGCAGTTCTTC. It encodes CSVLTGGQSSYNEQFF.

In this sample, this clone turned up once. The chain joins TRBV6-6 to TRBJ2-1; 12 bases line up with TRBD2. Trimming removed 6 bases from V and 6 bases from J; junction bases left unmatched: 6. The CDR3 consists of 15 residues. Germline V gene data show CDR1 as MNHNY and CDR2 as SVGAGI (reference sequence). The CDR3 DNA reads TGTGCCAGCAGGACAACTAGCGGGAGGATCAATGAGCAGTTCTTC. This encodes CASRTTSGRINEQFF.

V and J are TRBV4-3 and TRBJ2-5; tentative D call: TRBD2 (5 bases). The CDR3 sequence is 15 residues long. V lost 0 bases and J 6 bases, leaving 14 bases between the germline ends. Per germline, CDR1 LGHNA and CDR2 YSLEER. The CDR3 region is CASSQDWASSKTQYF. CDR3 coding DNA: TGCGCCAGCAGCCAAGATTGGGCTAGCTCCAAGACCCAGTACTTC.

The chain links TRBV5-1 to TRBJ2-7; TRBD2 agrees at 9 bases. CDR1 SGHRS and CDR2 YFSETQ come from the germline V gene. The CDR3 has 15 amino acids. J was trimmed by 6 bases and V by 0 bases; bases with no gene match: 7. The CDR3 loop is CASSLGVAGVSEQYF. In DNA form, the CDR3 reads TGCGCCAGCAGCTTGGGGGTAGCGGGAGTCAGCGAGCAGTACTTC.

V is TRBV18 and J is TRBJ1-2; 7 nucleotides match TRBD1. Losses at the gene ends were 3 bases for V and 7 bases for J; bases not matched to a gene: 8. CDR3 length: 14 residues. Germline assignment: CDR1 KGHSH and CDR2 LQKENI. The DNA of the CDR3 is TGTGCCAGCTCACCTCGACAGGGAGGAAGTGGCTACACCTTC. It encodes CASSPRQGGSGYTF.

V usage is TRBV7-9 and J usage is TRBJ1-5; D perhaps matches TRBD1 (6 bases). CDR1 is SEHNR, CDR2 FQNEAQ, per germline (reference sequence). The ends were cut back, 3 bases at V and 4 bases at J, with 10 bases in the middle. The CDR3 runs 14 residues. The chain's CDR3 is CASSFGTINQPQHF. The CDR3 DNA follows: TGTGCCAGCAGCTTCGGGACAATAAATCAGCCCCAGCATTTT.

The rearrangement links TRBV5-4 to TRBJ2-1; 8 bases are shared with TRBD2. V lost 0 bases and J lost 4; bases outside the gene matches: 6. CDR3 length equals 16 residues. From germline, CDR1 is SGHNT and CDR2 YYREEE (reference sequence). The CDR3 nucleotides read TGTGCCAGCAGCTTGGCGACCGGGAGGGATTACAATGAGCAGTTCTTC. This translates into CASSLATGRDYNEQFF.

This clone appeared once. CDR3: CASSLVGTSGSKETQYF. DNA for the CDR3: TGTGCCAGCAGCTTAGTAGGGACTAGCGGGAGTAAAGAGACCCAGTACTTC. This chain connects TRBV7-2 to TRBJ2-5; TRBD2 matches 14 bases. CDR1 SGHTA and CDR2 FQGNSA come from the germline V gene. The CDR3 is 17 amino acids. Unmatched junction bases numbered 4, after V lost 1 base and J lost 3 bases.

The J gene is TRBJ2-7, the V gene TRBV10-3; TRBD1 agrees at 9 bases. V trimming: 6 bases; J trimming: 3 bases; junction bases outside the gene matches: 6. CDR3 length: 14 residues. Germline-derived CDR1 and CDR2 are ENHRY and SYGVKD. CDR3: CAISSGTGIYEQYF. The CDR3 coding sequence is TGTGCCATCAGCTCCGGGACAGGGATCTACGAGCAGTACTTC.

The J gene is TRBJ2-5, the V gene TRBV18; 13 bases match TRBD2. Germline V gene sequence: CDR1 KGHSH, CDR2 LQKENI. This CDR3 has 17 amino acids. The ends lost 3 bases at V and 1 base at J; junction bases unmatched: 5. The CDR3 is CASSPRTSGSPQETQYF. In nucleotides, the CDR3 is TGTGCCAGCTCACCGAGGACTAGCGGGAGCCCCCAAGAGACCCAGTACTTC. Using reference TRBV18 and TRBJ2-5 for the parts outside the CDR3, the full variable domain is NAGVMQNPRHLVRRRGQEARLRCSPMKGHSHVYWYRQLPEEGLKFMVYLQKENIIDESGMPKERFSAEFPKEGPSILRIQQVVRGDSAAYFCASSPRTSGSPQETQYFGPGTRLLVL.

CDR3 coding DNA: TGTGCCAGCAGCCCAGGGGGACTAGCGGGAGTCAGTGAGCAGTTCTTC. This encodes CASSPGGLAGVSEQFF. The rearrangement uses TRBV5-4 and TRBJ2-1, with 14 positions matching TRBD2. Germline CDR1 and CDR2: SGHNT and YYREEE (reference sequence). This CDR3 contains 16 residues. With V trimmed by 4 bases and J by 9 bases, 9 bases remained unmatched. The entire variable domain, with the rest obtained from reference TRBV5-4 and TRBJ2-1, is as follows: ETGVTQSPTHLIKTRGQQVTLRCSSQSGHNTVSWYQQALGQGPQFIFQYYREEENGRGNFPPRFSGLQFPNYSSELNVNALELDDSALYLCASSPGGLAGVSEQFFGPGTRLTVL.

This sequence joins TRBV7-3 and TRBJ2-2; 15 positions match TRBD2. In germline, CDR1 is SGHTA, CDR2 FQGTGA. J lost 5 bases, V lost 5 bases, and 9 bases had no gene match. The CDR3 contains 18 residues. The CDR3, as DNA: TGTGCCAGCAGCCCAAAGGGACTAGCGGGAGGTTCAACCGGGGAGCTGTTTTTT. Its protein product is CASSPKGLAGGSTGELFF.

This clone turned up a few times. The chain employs TRBV7-9 and TRBJ1-3; 7 bases agree with TRBD1. The CDR3 is 15 residues long. Germline loops: CDR1 SEHNR, CDR2 FQNEAQ (reference sequence). V was clipped by 5 bases and J by 0 bases; unmatched bases: 4. The CDR3 here is CASSATGYSGNTIYF. CDR3 DNA: TGTGCCAGCAGCGCGACAGGGTACTCTGGAAACACCATATATTTT.

The chain carries TRBV28 and TRBJ1-2; TRBD1 might be the D (5 bases). CDR3 length: 13 amino acids. In germline, CDR1 is MDHEN, CDR2 SYDVKM. The V and J ends lost 7 bases and 2 bases respectively, with 11 bases between them. This CDR3 is CASTPPGNYGYTF. Here the CDR3 DNA reads TGTGCCAGCACCCCCCCAGGGAACTATGGCTACACCTTC.

This clone appeared once. This sequence joins TRBV4-2 and TRBJ2-1; 8 bases map to TRBD1. The germline CDR1 and CDR2 sequences are LGHNA and YNFKEQ. The CDR3 is made up of 16 amino acids. The V gene end was trimmed by 4 bases and the J gene end by 3 bases; junction bases not matched to a gene: 8. CDR3 loop: CASSPRSGQVYNEQFF. DNA of the CDR3: TGTGCCAGCAGCCCAAGGTCGGGACAGGTCTACAATGAGCAGTTCTTC.

J is TRBJ2-7 and V is TRBV7-2, with D unclear. V was trimmed by 5 bases and J by 0 bases, leaving 14 bases between them. CDR3 length: 15 residues. Per germline, CDR1 SGHTA and CDR2 FQGNSA. CDR3 sequence reads: CASSVTGWVSYEQYF. DNA of the CDR3: TGTGCCAGCAGCGTTACCGGGTGGGTCTCCTACGAGCAGTACTTC.

The chain employs TRBV5-4 and TRBJ1-2; D call uncertain. CDR3 length equals 12 residues. Per the germline V gene, CDR1 is SGHNT and CDR2 is YYREEE (reference sequence). The V end lost 1 base, the J end lost 10 bases, and 11 bases lay between the germline ends. CDR3 sequence (DNA): TGTGCCAGCAGCTTGATCGCACTTGACTACACCTTC. It encodes CASSLIALDYTF.

The chain combines TRBV27 with TRBJ1-1; 8 nucleotides agree with TRBD1. The CDR3 consists of 14 residues. Per the germline V gene, CDR1 is MNHEY and CDR2 is SMNVEV (reference sequence). The trim removed 5 bases at V and 1 base at J, leaving 3 bases unmatched. In DNA form, the CDR3 reads TGTGCCAGCAGTCGACAGGGGCCGAACACTGAAGCTTTCTTT. Protein sequence: CASSRQGPNTEAFF.